This TCR beta chain was found in a study of blood T cell repertoires in COVID-19. At the level of the study: The cDNA or gDNA used as material had been derived from T cells, B-cell-depleted T cells, or PBMCs.

CDR1 SGHNT and CDR2 YYREEE come from the germline V gene (reference sequence). The CDR3 runs to 15 residues. Trimming left V 6 bases short and J 2 bases short, with 18 bases between. Followed longitudinally, the Seattle patients had been enrolled during active infection. Using immunoSEQ multiplex PCR, the repertoire was profiled, and TCRdb retains in-frame clones only, with some absent. There are 330,000 or so clones in the sample; about 87% occur only once, and roughly a tenth lies in the top ten. This sequence was found in a man in his thirties or forties with COVID-19, enrolled during active disease. The sample comprised peripheral blood. The rearrangement uses TRBV5-4 and TRBJ2-7; maybe TRBD1 (5 bases). CDR3 loop: CASTPGRAFPYEQYF. CDR3 in DNA: TGTGCCAGCACCCCGGGCAGGGCGTTCCCCTACGAGCAGTACTTC.